The T cell receptor beta chain under discussion was sequenced for a study of T cell responses to AZD1222 COVID-19 vaccine. General study points: Spike regions recognized by vaccine-associated CD4 TCRs spanned the protein, led by 160-218 and 743-854. Unmutated variant regions reportedly attract nearly half of all spike-specific TCRs. Without day 14 samples, only post-peak T cell repertoires were studied.

A remark on this clone: What it recognizes is unknown.

Samples with a second dose at about 4 or about 12 weeks were pooled together. Per germline, CDR1 KGHDR and CDR2 SFDVKD. The CDR3 has 19 residues. The V and J ends lost 5 bases and 7 bases respectively, with 29 bases between them. The assay was immunoSEQ multiplex PCR, and TCRdb's table has in-frame clones only and misses some. The sample has more than 70,000 clones; roughly 90% are singletons. This specimen consisted of peripheral blood, obtained 28 days after the second AZD1222 dose. The receptor was isolated from an adult who received the AZD1222 COVID-19 vaccine. V usage is TRBV24-1 and J usage is TRBJ2-1, with D perhaps TRBD2 (9 bases). CDR3 DNA sequence: TGTGCCACCAGTGGATCTTGGACAGGGCCTAGCGGGATGCTAAATGAGCAGTTCTTC. It is translated as CATSGSWTGPSGMLNEQFF.